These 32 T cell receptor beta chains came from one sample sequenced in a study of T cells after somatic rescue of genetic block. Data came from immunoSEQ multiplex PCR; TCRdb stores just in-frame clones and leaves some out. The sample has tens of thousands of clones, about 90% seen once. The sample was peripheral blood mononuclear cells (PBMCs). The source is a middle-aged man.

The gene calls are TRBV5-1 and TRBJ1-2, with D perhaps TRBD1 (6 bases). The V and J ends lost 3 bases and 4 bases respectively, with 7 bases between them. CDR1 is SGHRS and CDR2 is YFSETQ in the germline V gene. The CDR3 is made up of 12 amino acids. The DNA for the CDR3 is TGCGCCAGCAGCTCGGACAGCTATGGCTACACCTTC. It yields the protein CASSSDSYGYTF.

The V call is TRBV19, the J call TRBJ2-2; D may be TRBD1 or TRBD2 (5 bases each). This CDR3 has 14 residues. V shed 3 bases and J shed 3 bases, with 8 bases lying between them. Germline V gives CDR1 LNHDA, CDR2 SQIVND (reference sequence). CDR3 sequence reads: CASSMQGHTGELFF. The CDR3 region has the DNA TGTGCCAGTAGTATGCAGGGACACACCGGGGAGCTGTTTTTT.

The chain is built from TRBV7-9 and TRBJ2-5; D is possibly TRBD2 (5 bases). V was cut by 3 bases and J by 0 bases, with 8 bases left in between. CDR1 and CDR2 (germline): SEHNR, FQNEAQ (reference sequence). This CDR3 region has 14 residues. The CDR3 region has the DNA TGTGCCAGCAGCTTGGGAGCGCACCAAGAGACCCAGTACTTC. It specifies CASSLGAHQETQYF. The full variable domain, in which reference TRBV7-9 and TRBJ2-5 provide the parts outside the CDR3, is DTGVSQNPRHKITKRGQNVTFRCDPISEHNRLYWYRQTLGQGPEFLTYFQNEAQLEKSRLLSDRFSAERPKGSFSTLEIQRTEQGDSAMYLCASSLGAHQETQYFGPGTRLLVL.

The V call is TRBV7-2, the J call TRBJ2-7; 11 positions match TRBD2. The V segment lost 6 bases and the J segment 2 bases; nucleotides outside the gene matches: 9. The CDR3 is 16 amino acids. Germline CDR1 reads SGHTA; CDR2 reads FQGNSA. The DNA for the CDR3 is TGTGCCAGCAGGCCCACTAGTAGCGGGAGGGCCTACGAGCAGTACTTC. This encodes CASRPTSSGRAYEQYF.

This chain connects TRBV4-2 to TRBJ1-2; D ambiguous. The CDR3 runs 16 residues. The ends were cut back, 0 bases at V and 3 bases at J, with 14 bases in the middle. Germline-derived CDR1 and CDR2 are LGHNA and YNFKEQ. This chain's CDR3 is CASSQDGMRRHYGYTF. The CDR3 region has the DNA TGTGCCAGCAGCCAAGATGGGATGAGGAGGCACTATGGCTACACCTTC.

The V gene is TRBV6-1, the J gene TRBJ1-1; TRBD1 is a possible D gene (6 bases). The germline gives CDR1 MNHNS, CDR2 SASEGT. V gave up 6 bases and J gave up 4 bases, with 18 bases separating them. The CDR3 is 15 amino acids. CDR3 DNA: TGTGCCAGCAGGCTATCGGACGGGGGGCGCACTGAAGCTTTCTTT. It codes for CASRLSDGGRTEAFF.

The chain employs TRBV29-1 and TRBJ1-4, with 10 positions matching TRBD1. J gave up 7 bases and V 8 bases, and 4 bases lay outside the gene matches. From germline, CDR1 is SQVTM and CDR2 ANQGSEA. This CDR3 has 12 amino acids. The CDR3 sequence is CSTWDRGEKLFF. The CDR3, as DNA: TGCAGCACCTGGGACAGGGGTGAAAAACTGTTTTTT.

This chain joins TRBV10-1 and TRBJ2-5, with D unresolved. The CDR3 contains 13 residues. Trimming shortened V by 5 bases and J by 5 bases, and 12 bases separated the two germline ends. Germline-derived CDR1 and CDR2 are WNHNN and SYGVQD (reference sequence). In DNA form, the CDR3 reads TGCGCCAGCAGTTTAGACCCTAGGGAGACCCAGTACTTC. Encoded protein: CASSLDPRETQYF.

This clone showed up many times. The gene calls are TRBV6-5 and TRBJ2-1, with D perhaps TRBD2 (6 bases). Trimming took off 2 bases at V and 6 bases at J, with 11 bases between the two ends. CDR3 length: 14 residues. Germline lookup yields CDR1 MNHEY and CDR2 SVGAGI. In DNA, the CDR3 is TGTGCCAGCAGTTACGTCCCCGGGAGCAATGAGCAGTTCTTC. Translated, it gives CASSYVPGSNEQFF.

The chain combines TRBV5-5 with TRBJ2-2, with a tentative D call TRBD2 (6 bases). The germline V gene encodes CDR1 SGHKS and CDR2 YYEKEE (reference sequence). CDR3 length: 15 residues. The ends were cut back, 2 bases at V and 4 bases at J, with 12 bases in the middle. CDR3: CASSFSGVRTGELFF. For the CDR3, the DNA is TGTGCCAGCAGCTTTTCGGGGGTTCGCACCGGGGAGCTGTTTTTT.

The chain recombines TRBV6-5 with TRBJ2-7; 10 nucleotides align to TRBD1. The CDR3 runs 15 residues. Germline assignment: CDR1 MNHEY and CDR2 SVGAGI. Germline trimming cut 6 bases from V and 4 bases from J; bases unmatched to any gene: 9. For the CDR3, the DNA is TGTGCCAGCAGCCGACCCGGGACAGGGGCTTACGAGCAGTACTTC. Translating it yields CASSRPGTGAYEQYF.

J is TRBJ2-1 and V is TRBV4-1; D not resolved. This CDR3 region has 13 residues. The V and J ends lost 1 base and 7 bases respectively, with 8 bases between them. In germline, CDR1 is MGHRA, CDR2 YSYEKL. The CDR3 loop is CASSQGHWNEQFF. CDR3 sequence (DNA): TGCGCCAGCAGCCAAGGTCACTGGAATGAGCAGTTCTTC.

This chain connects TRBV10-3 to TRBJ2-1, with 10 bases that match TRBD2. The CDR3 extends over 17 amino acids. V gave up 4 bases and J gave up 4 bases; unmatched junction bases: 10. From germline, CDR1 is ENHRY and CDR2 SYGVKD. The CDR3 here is CAISASSGRGGYNEQFF. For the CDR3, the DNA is TGTGCCATCAGTGCCTCTAGCGGGAGAGGTGGGTACAATGAGCAGTTCTTC.

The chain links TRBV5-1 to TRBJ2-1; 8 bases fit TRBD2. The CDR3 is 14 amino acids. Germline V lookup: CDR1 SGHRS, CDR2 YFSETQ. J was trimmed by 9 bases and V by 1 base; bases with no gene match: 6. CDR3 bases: TGCGCCAGCAGCTTGAACGGGAGGGCCGGTGAGCAGTTCTTC. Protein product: CASSLNGRAGEQFF.

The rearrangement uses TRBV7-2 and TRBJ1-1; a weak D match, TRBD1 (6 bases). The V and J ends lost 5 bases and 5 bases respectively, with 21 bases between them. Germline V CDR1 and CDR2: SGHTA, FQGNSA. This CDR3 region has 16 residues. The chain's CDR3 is CASSPGAGAVGTEAFF. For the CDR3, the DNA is TGTGCCAGCAGCCCCGGCGCGGGGGCTGTTGGTACTGAAGCTTTCTTT.

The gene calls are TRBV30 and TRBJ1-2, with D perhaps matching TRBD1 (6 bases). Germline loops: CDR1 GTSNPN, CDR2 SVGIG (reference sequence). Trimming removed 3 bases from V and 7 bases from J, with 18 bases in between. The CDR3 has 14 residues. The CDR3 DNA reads TGTGCCTGGAGCGCTCCGAGGACAGACGGTGGCTACACCTTC. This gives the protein CAWSAPRTDGGYTF.

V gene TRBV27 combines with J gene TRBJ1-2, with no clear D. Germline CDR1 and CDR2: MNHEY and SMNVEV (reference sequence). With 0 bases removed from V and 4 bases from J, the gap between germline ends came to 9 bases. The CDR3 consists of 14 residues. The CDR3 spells CASSLSGRTYGYTF. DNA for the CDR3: TGTGCCAGCAGTTTATCGGGCCGGACCTATGGCTACACCTTC.

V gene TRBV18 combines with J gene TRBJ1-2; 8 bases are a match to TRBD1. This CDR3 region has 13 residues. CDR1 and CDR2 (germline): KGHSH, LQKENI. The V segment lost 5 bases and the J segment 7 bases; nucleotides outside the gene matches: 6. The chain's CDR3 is CASSSQGAGGYTF. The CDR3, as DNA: TGTGCCAGCTCATCCCAGGGGGCGGGTGGCTACACCTTC. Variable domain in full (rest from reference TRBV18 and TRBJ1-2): NAGVMQNPRHLVRRRGQEARLRCSPMKGHSHVYWYRQLPEEGLKFMVYLQKENIIDESGMPKERFSAEFPKEGPSILRIQQVVRGDSAAYFCASSSQGAGGYTFGSGTRLTVV.

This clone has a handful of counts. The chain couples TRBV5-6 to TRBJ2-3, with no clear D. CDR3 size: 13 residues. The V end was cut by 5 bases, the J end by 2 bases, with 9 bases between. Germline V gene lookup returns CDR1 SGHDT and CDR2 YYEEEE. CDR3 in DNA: TGTGCCAGCAGTCCCCTCTCCACAGATACGCAGTATTTT. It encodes CASSPLSTDTQYF.

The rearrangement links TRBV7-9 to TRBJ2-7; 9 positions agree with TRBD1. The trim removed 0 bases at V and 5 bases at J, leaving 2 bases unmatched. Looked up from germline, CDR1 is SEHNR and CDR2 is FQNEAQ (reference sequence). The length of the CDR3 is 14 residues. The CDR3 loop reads CASSLARTGDEQYF. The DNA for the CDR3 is TGTGCCAGCAGCTTAGCGAGGACAGGGGACGAGCAGTACTTC. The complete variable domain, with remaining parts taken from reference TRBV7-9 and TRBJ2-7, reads DTGVSQNPRHKITKRGQNVTFRCDPISEHNRLYWYRQTLGQGPEFLTYFQNEAQLEKSRLLSDRFSAERPKGSFSTLEIQRTEQGDSAMYLCASSLARTGDEQYFGPGTRLTVT.

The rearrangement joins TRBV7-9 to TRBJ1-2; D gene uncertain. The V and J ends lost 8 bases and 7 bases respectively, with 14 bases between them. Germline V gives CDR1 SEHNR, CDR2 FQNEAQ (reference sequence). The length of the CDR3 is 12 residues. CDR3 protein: CASAPEDRGYTF. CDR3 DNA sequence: TGTGCCAGCGCTCCCGAGGACCGTGGCTACACCTTC.

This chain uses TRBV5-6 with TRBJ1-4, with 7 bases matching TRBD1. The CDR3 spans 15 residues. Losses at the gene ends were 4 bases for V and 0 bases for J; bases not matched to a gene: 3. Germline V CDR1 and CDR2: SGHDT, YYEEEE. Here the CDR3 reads CASSRTGATNEKLFF. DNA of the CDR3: TGTGCCAGCAGCAGAACAGGGGCAACTAATGAAAAACTGTTTTTT.

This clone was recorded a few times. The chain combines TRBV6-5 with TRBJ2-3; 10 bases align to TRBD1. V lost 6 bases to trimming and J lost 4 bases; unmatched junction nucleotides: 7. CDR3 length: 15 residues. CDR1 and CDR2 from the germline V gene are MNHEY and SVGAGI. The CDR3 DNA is TGTGCCAGCAGCCGACAGGGGGCGGTGGCAGATACGCAGTATTTT. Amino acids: CASSRQGAVADTQYF.

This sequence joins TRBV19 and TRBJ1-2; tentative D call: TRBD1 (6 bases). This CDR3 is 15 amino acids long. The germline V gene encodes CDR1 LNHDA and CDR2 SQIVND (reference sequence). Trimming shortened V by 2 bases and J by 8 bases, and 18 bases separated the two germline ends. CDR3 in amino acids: CASSIMEDWGHGYTF. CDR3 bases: TGTGCCAGTAGTATAATGGAAGACTGGGGACACGGCTACACCTTC.

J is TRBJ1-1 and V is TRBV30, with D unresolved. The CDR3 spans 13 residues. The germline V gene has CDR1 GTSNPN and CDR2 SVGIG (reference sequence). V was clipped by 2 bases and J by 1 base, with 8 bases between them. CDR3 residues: CAWSLESNTEAFF. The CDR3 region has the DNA TGTGCCTGGAGTCTAGAGTCGAACACTGAAGCTTTCTTT. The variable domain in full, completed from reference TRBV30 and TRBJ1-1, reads SQTIHQWPATLVQPVGSPLSLECTVEGTSNPNLYWYRQAAGRGLQLLFYSVGIGQISSEVPQNLSASRPQDRQFILSSKKLLLSDSGFYLCAWSLESNTEAFFGQGTRLTVV.

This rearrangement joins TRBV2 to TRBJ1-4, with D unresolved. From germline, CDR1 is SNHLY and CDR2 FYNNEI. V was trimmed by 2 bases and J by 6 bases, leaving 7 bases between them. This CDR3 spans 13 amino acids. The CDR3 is CASSESAYEKLFF. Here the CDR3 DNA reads TGTGCCAGCAGTGAATCTGCGTATGAAAAACTGTTTTTT.

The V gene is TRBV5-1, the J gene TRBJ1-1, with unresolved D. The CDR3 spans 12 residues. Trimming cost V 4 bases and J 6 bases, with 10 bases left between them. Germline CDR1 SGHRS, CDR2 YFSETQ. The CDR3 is CASSQGGPEAFF. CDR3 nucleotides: TGCGCCAGCAGCCAAGGAGGACCTGAAGCTTTCTTT.

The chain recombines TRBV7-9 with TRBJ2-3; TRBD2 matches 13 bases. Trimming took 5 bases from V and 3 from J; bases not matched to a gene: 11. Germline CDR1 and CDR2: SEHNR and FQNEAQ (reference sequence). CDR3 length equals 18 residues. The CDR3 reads CASSETSGGVPRTDTQYF. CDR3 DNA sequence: TGTGCCAGCAGCGAAACTAGCGGGGGGGTCCCTCGGACAGATACGCAGTATTTT.

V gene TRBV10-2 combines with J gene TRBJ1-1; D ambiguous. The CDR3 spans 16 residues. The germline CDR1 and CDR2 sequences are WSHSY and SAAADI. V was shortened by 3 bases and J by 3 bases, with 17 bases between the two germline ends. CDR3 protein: CASSDWTLSGYTEAFF. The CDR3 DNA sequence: TGCGCCAGCAGTGATTGGACTCTAAGTGGGTACACTGAAGCTTTCTTT.

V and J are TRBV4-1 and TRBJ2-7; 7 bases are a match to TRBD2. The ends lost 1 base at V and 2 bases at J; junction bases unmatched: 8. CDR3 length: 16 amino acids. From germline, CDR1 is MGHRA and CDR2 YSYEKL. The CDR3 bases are TGCGCCAGCAGCCAAGTTGGGAGGACTAGACCCTACGAGCAGTACTTC. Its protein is CASSQVGRTRPYEQYF.

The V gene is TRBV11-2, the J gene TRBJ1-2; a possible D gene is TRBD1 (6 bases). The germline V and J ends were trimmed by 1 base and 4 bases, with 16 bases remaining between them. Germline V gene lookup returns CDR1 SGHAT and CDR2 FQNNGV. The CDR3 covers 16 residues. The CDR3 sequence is CASSLGRGALGYGYTF. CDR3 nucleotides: TGTGCCAGCAGCTTAGGAAGGGGGGCTTTAGGCTATGGCTACACCTTC.

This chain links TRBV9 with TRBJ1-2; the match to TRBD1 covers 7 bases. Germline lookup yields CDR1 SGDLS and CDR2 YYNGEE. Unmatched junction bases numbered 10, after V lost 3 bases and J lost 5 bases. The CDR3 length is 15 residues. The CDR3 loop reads CASSAQTGSGYGYTF. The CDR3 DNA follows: TGTGCCAGCAGCGCCCAGACAGGGTCGGGATATGGCTACACCTTC.